The present T cell receptor (beta chain) was sequenced within a study of cytomegalovirus exposure and HLA in healthy donors. Study summary: The 120 or so validation repertoires, a later analysis reported, used the same platform as the approximately 650 first-cohort repertoires. Study-level findings and limits: Subsequent analysis revealed that first-cohort TCR clusters tended to co-occur in the approximately 120 validation repertoires. Researchers catalogued about 160 TCR beta chains as cytomegalovirus-associated. Many donors carried some public TCRs, although rarity characterized most TCR sequences.

Points on this clone: The antigen remains undetermined.

This CDR3 has 14 amino acids. The ends were cut back, 6 bases at V and 8 bases at J, with 19 bases in the middle. In germline, CDR1 is MNHNS, CDR2 SASEGT. Assay: immunoSEQ multiplex PCR; the TCRdb copy retains only in-frame clones and omits some. The sample records 110,000 to 150,000 clones, approximately 90% being singletons. Sequencing was done on a sample of PBMCs. The chain uses TRBV6-1 and TRBJ1-2; the D is unclear. This TCR came from a young woman in good health and CMV-seropositive. CDR3 in amino acids: CASSPPGRQAGYTF. The CDR3 coding sequence is TGTGCCAGCAGCCCCCCAGGCAGGCAGGCCGGCTACACCTTC.